Listed here are 3 T cell receptor beta chains from one sample, sequenced in a study of CD8 T cells in Susac syndrome. Random hexamers were used to reverse transcribe an amount of roughly 0.5 to 1 ug RNA. TCRdb reprocessed the immunoSEQ multiplex PCR reads via MiXCR and lists one record per CDR3 protein. The repertoire consists of about 140,000 distinct CDR3 sequences, with approximately 95% occurring once and the leading ten covering approximately 0.11%. The specimen was CD4+ T cells from PBMCs. These receptors were obtained from a human donor with multiple sclerosis.

The rearrangement joins TRBV12-3 or TRBV12-4 to TRBJ2-7; D is unclear. This CDR3 contains 15 residues. V lost 3 bases and J lost 2, with 14 bases in between. CDR3 loop: CASSLDPVNPYEQYF. The CDR3 DNA reads as TGTGCCAGCAGTTTGGATCCCGTCAATCCCTACGAGCAGTACTTC.

This rearrangement joins TRBV20-1 to TRBJ2-7, with TRBD1 as a possible D gene (5 bases). V was clipped by 2 bases and J by 2 bases, with 13 bases between them. Germline CDR1 is DFQATT and CDR2 is SNEGSKA (reference sequence). The CDR3 contains 14 residues. The CDR3 region has the DNA TGCAGTGCTAGACGCCCTGGGGCAGCCTACGAGCAGTACTTC. Translation gives CSARRPGAAYEQYF.

The chain combines TRBV29-1 with TRBJ1-1; a possible D gene is TRBD1 (5 bases). The CDR3 contains 13 residues. The germline V gene encodes CDR1 SQVTM and CDR2 ANQGSEA. V was trimmed by 5 bases and J by 3 bases, leaving 13 bases between them. CDR3 region: CSVSLGVYTEAFF. CDR3 sequence (DNA): TGCAGCGTTTCACTAGGGGTGTACACTGAAGCTTTCTTT. The variable domain in full, completed from reference TRBV29-1 and TRBJ1-1, reads SAVISQKPSRDICQRGTSLTIQCQVDSQVTMMFWYRQQPGQSLTLIATANQGSEATYESGFVIDKFPISRPNLTFSTLTVSNMSPEDSSIYLCSVSLGVYTEAFFGQGTRLTVV.